In its sample, the clone carrying this T cell receptor beta chain was seen a few times. Its antigen remains unidentified. Sequenced by immunoSEQ multiplex PCR; TCRdb stores in-frame clones only, minus some. Among around 130,000 clones, 88% were seen once, and the ten largest hold over 9.5%. PCR or immunohistochemistry showed mismatch repair deficiency in every enrolled patient. TCR sequencing covered three patients who responded to pembrolizumab. The data stem from a study of PD-1 blockade in mismatch repair-deficient tumors. CDR1 is LGHNA and CDR2 is YSLEER in the germline V gene. V was clipped by 3 bases and J by 5 bases; unmatched bases: 4. The CDR3 is 13 residues long. Overall study findings and caveats: Tumor-resident clones, often undetectable pretreatment in blood, expanded then contracted after pembrolizumab.

This TCR came from an adult with mismatch repair-deficient cancer. This specimen consisted of peripheral blood, obtained approximately 70 weeks after starting pembrolizumab. This chain connects TRBV4-3 to TRBJ2-7; TRBD2 matches 7 bases. CDR3 nucleotide sequence: TGCGCCAGCAGCCACTTCAGCGGGGACGAGCAGTACTTC. It specifies CASSHFSGDEQYF.